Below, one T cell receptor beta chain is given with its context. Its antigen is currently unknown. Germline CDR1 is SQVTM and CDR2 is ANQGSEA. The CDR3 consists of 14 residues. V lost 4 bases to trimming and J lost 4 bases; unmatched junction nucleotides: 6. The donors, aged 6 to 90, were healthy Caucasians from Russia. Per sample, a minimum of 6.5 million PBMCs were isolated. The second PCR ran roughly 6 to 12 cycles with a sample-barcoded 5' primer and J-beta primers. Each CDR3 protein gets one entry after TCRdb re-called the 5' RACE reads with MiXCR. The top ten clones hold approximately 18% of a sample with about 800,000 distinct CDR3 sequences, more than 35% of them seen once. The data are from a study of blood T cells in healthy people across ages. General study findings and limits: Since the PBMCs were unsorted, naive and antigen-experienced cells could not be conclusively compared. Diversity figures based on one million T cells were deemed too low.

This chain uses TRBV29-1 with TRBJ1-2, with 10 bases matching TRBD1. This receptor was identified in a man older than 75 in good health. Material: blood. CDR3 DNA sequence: TGCAGCGTTGTGGGACAGGGGCTCGGCTATGGCTACACCTTC. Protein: CSVVGQGLGYGYTF. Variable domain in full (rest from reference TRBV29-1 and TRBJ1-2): SAVISQKPSRDICQRGTSLTIQCQVDSQVTMMFWYRQQPGQSLTLIATANQGSEATYESGFVIDKFPISRPNLTFSTLTVSNMSPEDSSIYLCSVVGQGLGYGYTFGSGTRLTVV.